The rows below give T cell receptor beta chains drawn from one sample of a study of glioma-infiltrating T cells. Each CDR3 protein is one row after TCRdb ran MiXCR on the multiplex PCR reads. The profile shows about 400,000 distinct CDR3 sequences, around 45% of them singletons. Sequences were obtained from glioma tissue, nonneoplastic brain tissue, or PBMCs (not recorded which). The receptors originated from a human donor with low-grade glioma or glioblastoma, undergoing nonglioma brain surgery, or in good health (not recorded which). CDR3s include the opening cysteine and the closing phenylalanine or tryptophan. D genes are given only for firm matches. For some rows the clone size is stated as once, few or many, or as a class when expanded; others skip it.

. | TRBJ2-5 | TRBV19 | . | CASSIDGGVGQETQHF
TRBD2 | TRBJ2-1 | TRBV7-6 | few | CASSAGGSSYNEQFF
TRBD2 | TRBJ2-7 | TRBV28 | many | CASSSYGTSGRRYEQYF
TRBD1 | TRBJ1-5 | TRBV4-1 | few | CASSQDPGGDNQPQHF
. | TRBJ1-1 | TRBV14 | . | CASSRRMNTKAFF
TRBD2 | TRBJ2-1 | TRBV20-1 | . | CGAKVTSEDEQFF
. | TRBJ2-3 | TRBV28 | . | CASSDAQGQDTDTQYF
. | TRBJ2-1 | TRBV9 | . | CASSVDSVLSYNEQFF
. | TRBJ2-7 | TRBV20-1 | few | CSSGTRGEQYF
. | TRBJ2-7 | TRBV2 | few | CASGQIFGEQYF
TRBD2 | TRBJ2-1 | TRBV4-1 | . | CASSQPGTSGYNEQFF
TRBD2 | TRBJ2-3 | TRBV6-2/TRBV6-3 | many | CASSITGTSGDTQYF
. | TRBJ2-7 | TRBV6-6 | . | CASSYNRVPGEQYF
TRBD2 | TRBJ2-1 | TRBV6-1 | . | CASSEVGLAGEPNEQFF
. | TRBJ2-7 | TRBV5-1 | . | CASSLDRVRQYEQYF
TRBD2 | TRBJ2-1 | TRBV4-3 | . | CASSQEPGLATYNEQFF
TRBD1 | TRBJ2-7 | TRBV6-1 | many | CASRSTGYEQYF
. | TRBJ1-5 | TRBV28 | once | CASSLGSSQPQHF
. | TRBJ2-3 | TRBV18 | . | CASSRDLRGDTQYF
. | TRBJ2-1 | TRBV4-1 | many | CASSSTAYNEQFF
. | TRBJ2-7 | TRBV28 | . | CASSRTGKIAYEQYF
. | TRBJ2-1 | TRBV27 | many | CASSFVSFSSYNEQFF
. | TRBJ2-3 | TRBV5-4 | few | CASRDGGASTDTQYF
TRBD2 | TRBJ2-5 | TRBV6-1 | . | CASSPGLAGRQETQYF
. | TRBJ1-1 | TRBV10-3 | few | CAISESRQLNTEAFF
TRBD1 | TRBJ2-1 | TRBV4-1 | . | CASSPWTGLNEQFF
. | TRBJ2-7 | TRBV28 | many | CASSLGYPYEQYF
. | TRBJ2-7 | TRBV12-3/TRBV12-4 | . | CASSDGTRAAYEQYF
. | TRBJ2-7 | TRBV7-9 | . | CASSFLQGEKGSYEQYF
TRBD2 | TRBJ2-3 | TRBV20-1 | . | CSARTSGRSGSTDTQYF
. | TRBJ2-3 | TRBV7-2 | many | CASSLAWDGTQYF
TRBD2 | TRBJ2-1 | TRBV20-1 | many | CSARVSGAYSEQFF
. | TRBJ2-2 | TRBV6-1 | many | CASSSDRVTGELFF
. | TRBJ2-3 | TRBV2 | few | CASSESSGRTDTQYF
. | TRBJ2-1 | TRBV7-9 | many | CASSLTTEQFF
. | TRBJ1-5 | TRBV20-1 | . | CGARLTNQPQHF
. | TRBJ2-3 | TRBV28 | . | CASTARGRTQYF
. | TRBJ1-2 | TRBV6-6 | many | CASSYPNLDLNRYGYTF
. | TRBJ1-1 | TRBV4-1 | . | CASSLGRQENSEAFF
. | TRBJ1-5 | TRBV7-8 | . | CASSFLTREDQPQHF
. | TRBJ1-1 | TRBV2 | . | CASSPPMNTEAFF
. | TRBJ1-1 | TRBV6-6 | few | CASSYSPGQMNTEAFF
. | TRBJ1-1 | TRBV7-5 | . | CIYVPEAQPSIQGITEAFF
TRBD2 | TRBJ2-7 | TRBV6-2/TRBV6-3 | . | CATGLAGVYEQYF
. | TRBJ1-2 | TRBV6-1 | many | CASSYWGMGGYTF
. | TRBJ1-5 | TRBV20-1 | few | CSARGLGGGTHQPQHF
TRBD1 | TRBJ2-7 | TRBV27 | few | CASSQPDRDPSYEQYF
. | TRBJ2-5 | TRBV6-6 | many | CASSYSNQADQYF
. | TRBJ1-2 | TRBV20-1 | few | CSALDIDRNYGYTF